This T cell receptor beta chain was obtained from a study of blood T cell repertoires in COVID-19. Overall study context: Italy, Spain and the United States were the sources of the convalescent and acute COVID-19 samples. T cells, B-cell-depleted T cells, or PBMCs provided the cDNA or gDNA that served as material.

Per the study methods: Nucleated cell number was recorded as an estimate derived from reference gene primer amplification. Clones were sequenced by immunoSEQ multiplex PCR, and TCRdb holds only the in-frame ones, with some missing. V, J and clone size derive from that table, while D and trimming were established from the DNA sequence. Here the sample spans roughly 180,000 clones, approximately 85% being singletons. Germline CDR1 SGHTA, CDR2 FQGTGA. The CDR3 covers 12 residues. With V trimmed by 7 bases and J by 6 bases, 2 bases remained unmatched. Individuals drawn from 20 to 25 US areas were about 18 to 100 years old.

V gene TRBV7-3 combines with J gene TRBJ2-1, with TRBD1 identical over 8 bases. Sample: PBMCs or T cells enriched from blood (not recorded which). This TCR came from a man aged 40-49 years who had recovered from COVID-19. CDR3 residues: CASTGTGNEQFF. CDR3 DNA: TGTGCCAGCACCGGGACAGGCAATGAGCAGTTCTTC.